These 29 T cell receptor beta chains share one sample of origin, sequenced in a study of blood T cell repertoires in COVID-19. Some clones are missing from TCRdb's copy, which holds only in-frame ones; the method was immunoSEQ multiplex PCR. Seen here are roughly 90,000 clones, around three quarters observed once, and the top ten hold about a tenth. The sample taken for sequencing was peripheral blood. These TCRs come from a woman in her 70s with acute or convalescent COVID-19.

CDR3: CASSLSRQWHGYTF. The CDR3 DNA reads as TGTGCCAGCAGTTTATCCCGACAGTGGCATGGCTACACCTTC. The chain carries TRBV27 and TRBJ1-2, with D perhaps matching TRBD1 (5 bases). Between the trimmed V and J ends, which lost 0 bases and 6 bases, there was a span of 11 bases. Germline V gene lookup returns CDR1 MNHEY and CDR2 SMNVEV (reference sequence). The CDR3 loop spans 14 amino acids.

This clone was detected only a few times. The genes are TRBV2 and TRBJ2-1; D is unclear. CDR3 length: 11 residues. Trimming took 7 bases from V and 5 from J, leaving 6 bases between them. Germline V gene data show CDR1 as SNHLY and CDR2 as FYNNEI. The DNA for the CDR3 is TGTGCCAGCATCTACCACAATGAGCAGTTCTTC. Its protein is CASIYHNEQFF.

The V call is TRBV5-8, the J call TRBJ1-5; unclear D gene. In germline, CDR1 is SGHTS, CDR2 YDEGEE. CDR3 size: 12 residues. The ends were cut back, 2 bases at V and 7 bases at J, with 7 bases in the middle. CDR3 DNA: TGTGCCAGCAGCTTCCAGAGGCAGCCCCAGCATTTT. Protein product: CASSFQRQPQHF.

The chain combines TRBV25-1 with TRBJ1-6, with 7 nucleotides matching TRBD1. The junction had 12 bases not matched to a gene; V was cut back by 1 base and J by 9 bases. The CDR3 runs 17 residues. In germline, CDR1 is MGHDK, CDR2 SYGVNS. CDR3 amino acids: CASSEWTQTGQVSPLHF. The CDR3 nucleotides are TGTGCCAGCAGTGAATGGACCCAGACAGGGCAGGTTTCACCCCTCCACTTT.

The rearrangement links TRBV5-1 to TRBJ2-1, with TRBD2 as a possible D gene (5 bases). CDR1 SGHRS and CDR2 YFSETQ come from the germline V gene. The CDR3 length is 15 residues. V gave up 4 bases and J gave up 0 bases, with 11 bases separating them. The CDR3 spells CASSVSGSSYNEQFF. CDR3 nucleotides: TGCGCCAGCAGCGTAAGCGGAAGCTCCTACAATGAGCAGTTCTTC.

This chain links TRBV7-6 with TRBJ1-4; the D is unclear. This CDR3 has 14 amino acids. V lost 5 bases to trimming and J lost 0 bases, with 7 bases between them. Germline V gives CDR1 SGHVS, CDR2 FNYEAQ. The CDR3 coding sequence is TGTGCCAGCAGCCCAAATCCAACTAATGAAAAACTGTTTTTT. Translating it yields CASSPNPTNEKLFF.

The chain recombines TRBV6-6 with TRBJ1-2, with a weak D call TRBD1 (5 bases). Germline loops: CDR1 MNHNY, CDR2 SVGAGI (reference sequence). V lost 7 bases to trimming and J lost 0 bases, with 9 bases between them. This CDR3 is built from 13 residues. The CDR3 reads CASNPDTNYGYTF. DNA for the CDR3: TGTGCCAGCAATCCGGACACTAACTATGGCTACACCTTC.

The chain links TRBV29-1 to TRBJ2-7, with D possibly TRBD2 on 6 matching bases. V dropped 7 bases and J dropped 2 bases, with 15 bases sitting between them. CDR1 and CDR2 from the germline V gene are SQVTM and ANQGSEA. This CDR3 comprises 13 residues. The CDR3: CSAAPWGAYEQYF. The CDR3, as DNA: TGCAGCGCAGCCCCTTGGGGGGCCTACGAGCAGTACTTC.

This clone came up a few times. J is TRBJ1-5 and V is TRBV28; TRBD1 matches 9 bases. Trimming took 3 bases from V and 4 from J; bases not matched to a gene: 10. The CDR3 loop spans 17 amino acids. Germline CDR1 reads MDHEN; CDR2 reads SYDVKM. The DNA of the CDR3 is TGTGCCAGCAGTTTCTCGCCCGGGACAGGGCTAAATCAGCCCCAGCATTTT. This translates into CASSFSPGTGLNQPQHF.

The chain recombines TRBV7-9 with TRBJ1-2, with a possible D match to TRBD1 (5 bases). Trimming stripped 5 bases from V and 4 bases from J, with 8 bases between. The CDR3 length is 12 residues. CDR1 is SEHNR, CDR2 FQNEAQ, per germline (reference sequence). Here the CDR3 reads CASSADTYGYTF. DNA of the CDR3: TGTGCCAGCAGCGCGGACACCTATGGCTACACCTTC.

This chain joins TRBV9 and TRBJ2-1, with TRBD2 matching over 8 bases. The CDR3 runs 16 residues. With V trimmed by 0 bases and J by 8 bases, 10 bases remained unmatched. Looked up from germline, CDR1 is SGDLS and CDR2 is YYNGEE. The CDR3 nucleotides are TGTGCCAGCAGCGTAGCTACCGGGACTAGGGCGGATGAGCAGTTCTTC. This sequence encodes CASSVATGTRADEQFF.

The chain couples TRBV11-2 to TRBJ1-2; 8 nucleotides line up with TRBD1. This CDR3 region has 13 residues. CDR1 and CDR2 (germline): SGHAT, FQNNGV. J lost 8 bases, V lost 4 bases, and 6 bases had no gene match. For the CDR3, the DNA is TGTGCCAGCAGCTCGGACAGGGACGAAGGCTACACCTTC. It encodes CASSSDRDEGYTF.

The CDR3: CASSFMGSNEQFF. CDR3 sequence (DNA): TGTGCCAGCAGTTTTATGGGGAGTAATGAGCAGTTCTTC. The V call is TRBV12-3 or TRBV12-4, the J call TRBJ2-1, with D tentatively TRBD2 (5 bases). Trimming removed 3 bases from V and 7 bases from J, with 10 bases in between. The CDR3 has 13 residues.

This clone turned up a few times. V is TRBV2 and J is TRBJ1-1, with a weak D call TRBD1 (6 bases). Trimming removed 9 bases at V and 5 bases at J, with 19 bases between. Germline V gives CDR1 SNHLY, CDR2 FYNNEI. The CDR3 is 14 amino acids. Here the CDR3 DNA reads TGTGCCAGTGAACTACAGGGAGAGGGAACTGAAGCTTTCTTT. This sequence encodes CASELQGEGTEAFF.

The CDR3 DNA is TGTGCCAGCAGTCTTGGAGGGACGGGGGAGCAGTACTTC. It is translated as CASSLGGTGEQYF. J is TRBJ2-7 and V is TRBV9; D is perhaps TRBD2 (6 bases). Trimming took off 5 bases at V and 7 bases at J, with 16 bases between the two ends. The CDR3 runs to 13 residues. The germline CDR1 and CDR2 sequences are SGDLS and YYNGEE.

This clone was seen a few times. J is TRBJ1-2 and V is TRBV9; 7 bases fit TRBD1. V shed 0 bases and J 6 bases; nucleotides not matched to a gene: 5. The CDR3 length is 14 residues. Germline V gene data show CDR1 as SGDLS and CDR2 as YYNGEE. The CDR3 loop is CASSVDSRGHGYTF. The CDR3 DNA sequence: TGTGCCAGCAGCGTAGATAGTAGGGGGCATGGCTACACCTTC. The full variable domain, rest sourced from reference TRBV9 and TRBJ1-2, is DSGVTQTPKHLITATGQRVTLRCSPRSGDLSVYWYQQSLDQGLQFLIQYYNGEERAKGNILERFSAQQFPDLHSELNLSSLELGDSALYFCASSVDSRGHGYTFGSGTRLTVV.

This chain connects TRBV30 to TRBJ2-1; the D is unclear. The CDR3 is 13 amino acids. Germline values: CDR1 GTSNPN, CDR2 SVGIG (reference sequence). V was cut by 0 bases and J by 5 bases, with 8 bases left in between. CDR3 amino acids: CAWSVLLNNEQFF. The DNA of the CDR3 is TGTGCCTGGAGTGTACTTCTGAACAATGAGCAGTTCTTC.

V is TRBV9 and J is TRBJ2-3, with 12 bases matching TRBD1. Germline lookup yields CDR1 SGDLS and CDR2 YYNGEE. CDR3 size: 19 residues. V gave up 0 bases and J gave up 4 bases; unmatched junction bases: 12. The CDR3 nucleotides read TGTGCCAGCAGCGTAGGTACCCGAGTTCGGGACAGGGGGCCAGATACGCAGTATTTT. The encoded protein is CASSVGTRVRDRGPDTQYF.

The chain combines TRBV29-1 with TRBJ2-7, with TRBD2 matching 12 bases. The CDR3 runs 12 residues. The V gene's germline CDR1 is SQVTM and CDR2 ANQGSEA. After removal of 3 bases from V and 6 bases from J, the junction contained 0 bases not matched to a gene. CDR3 sequence (DNA): TGCAGCGTTGAGACTAGCGGGAGCGAGCAGTACTTC. Translation: CSVETSGSEQYF.

The rearrangement joins TRBV5-8 to TRBJ2-3; D is perhaps TRBD1 (6 bases). Germline CDR1 reads SGHTS; CDR2 reads YDEGEE. The CDR3 loop spans 15 amino acids. The ends were cut back, 4 bases at V and 0 bases at J, with 12 bases in the middle. The chain's CDR3 is CASSPWTASTDTQYF. For the CDR3, the DNA is TGTGCCAGCAGCCCGTGGACAGCTAGCACAGATACGCAGTATTTT.

The CDR3 coding sequence is TGTGCCAGTAAGCTCACCGATGGTCAGCCCCAGCATTTT. The encoded protein is CASKLTDGQPQHF. V and J are TRBV19 and TRBJ1-5; D not resolved. The CDR3 consists of 13 residues. Germline assignment: CDR1 LNHDA and CDR2 SQIVND (reference sequence). Trimming removed 7 bases from V and 6 bases from J, with 13 bases in between.

V usage is TRBV7-2 and J usage is TRBJ1-6; D is unresolved. V dropped 5 bases and J dropped 11 bases, with 10 bases sitting between them. The CDR3 runs to 12 residues. The germline V gene has CDR1 SGHTA and CDR2 FQGNSA. The CDR3 nucleotides are TGTGCCAGCAGCCCGGGAATTCCACCCCTCCACTTT. Residues: CASSPGIPPLHF.

The rearrangement links TRBV30 to TRBJ1-2; 8 bases are shared with TRBD1. The CDR3 covers 13 residues. V trimming: 5 bases; J trimming: 6 bases; junction bases outside the gene matches: 8. From germline, CDR1 is GTSNPN and CDR2 SVGIG (reference sequence). The CDR3 sequence: CAWAADRANGYTF. Written as DNA, the CDR3 is TGTGCCTGGGCAGCGGACAGGGCTAATGGCTACACCTTC.

This chain connects TRBV10-3 to TRBJ2-5; no firm D call. V was trimmed by 0 bases and J by 2 bases, leaving 4 bases between them. The germline CDR1 and CDR2 sequences are ENHRY and SYGVKD. This CDR3 spans 13 amino acids. The CDR3 region has the DNA TGTGCCATCAGTGAGTCTCGGCAAGAGACCCAGTACTTC. Translation gives CAISESRQETQYF.

A word on this clone: One end of the junction is discordant with germline, which a read error may explain. This chain joins TRBV19 and TRBJ1-5, with D hard to call. Germline lookup yields CDR1 LNHDA and CDR2 SQIVND (reference sequence). This CDR3 contains 13 residues. The CDR3 bases are TGTGCCAGTAGCATAGATAAAAATCAGCCCCAGCATTTT. It is translated as CASSIDKNQPQHF. Together with reference TRBV19 and TRBJ1-5, the CDR3 gives the full variable domain: DGGITQSPKYLFRKEGQNVTLSCEQNLNHDAMYWYRQDPGQGLRLIYYSQIVNDFQKGDIAEGYSVSREKKESFPLTVTSAQKNPTAFYLCASSIDKNQPQHFGDGTRLSIL.

The chain couples TRBV19 to TRBJ2-4, with no clear D. This CDR3 spans 13 amino acids. V was cut by 1 base and J by 8 bases, with 9 bases left in between. Germline CDR1 LNHDA, CDR2 SQIVND (reference sequence). CDR3 in amino acids: CASSIGGSYIQYF. CDR3 DNA: TGTGCCAGTAGTATAGGCGGTTCGTACATTCAGTACTTC. The whole variable domain, filled in from reference TRBV19 and TRBJ2-4, reads DGGITQSPKYLFRKEGQNVTLSCEQNLNHDAMYWYRQDPGQGLRLIYYSQIVNDFQKGDIAEGYSVSREKKESFPLTVTSAQKNPTAFYLCASSIGGSYIQYFGAGTRLSVL.

This clone was detected only once. The rearrangement links TRBV5-3 to TRBJ1-5; D remains unclear. TRBV5-3 is sorted into the ORF group, with uncertain function. Trimming shortened V by 4 bases and J by 2 bases, and 10 bases separated the two germline ends. This CDR3 spans 14 amino acids. The CDR3 DNA sequence: TGTGCCAGAAGCCCACGCGGAGGCAATCAGCCCCAGCATTTT. As protein: CARSPRGGNQPQHF.

The CDR3 spells CASSPPVLYGYTF. CDR3 coding DNA: TGTGCCAGCAGTCCCCCGGTCCTCTATGGCTACACCTTC. The chain links TRBV28 to TRBJ1-2; D gene uncertain. This CDR3 spans 13 amino acids. Germline CDR1 reads MDHEN; CDR2 reads SYDVKM. V lost 5 bases to trimming and J lost 4 bases, with 11 bases between them.

The chain joins TRBV3-1 (or the pseudogene TRBV3-2) to TRBJ1-6, with 7 bases lining up with TRBD1. J lost 8 bases, V lost 4 bases, and 2 bases had no gene match. This CDR3 region has 13 residues. Germline CDR1 is LGHDT and CDR2 is YNNKEL (reference sequence). The CDR3 region is CASSRTGDSPLHF. CDR3 DNA sequence: TGTGCCAGCAGCCGCACAGGGGATTCACCCCTCCACTTT.